These T cell receptor beta chains were read from a single sample in a study of cytomegalovirus exposure and HLA in healthy donors. Clones were sequenced by immunoSEQ multiplex PCR, and TCRdb holds only the in-frame ones, with some missing. This table holds about 130,000 clones, around 70% found once. The sequenced material came from PBMCs. Every receptor here comes from a human donor in good health. CDR3s include the opening cysteine and the closing phenylalanine or tryptophan. Fields, in order: CDR3 length, clone size, V gene, D gene, J gene, CDR3 DNA, CDR3 protein. D genes are given only for firm matches. For some rows the clone size is stated as once, few or many, or as a class when expanded; others skip it.

len: 16
abundance: once
v_gene: TRBV5-1
d_gene: NA
j_gene: TRBJ2-5
CDR3nt: TGCGCCAGCAGCTCTACAAAGGCGGGGCTCCAAGAGACCCAGTACTTC
CDR3aa: CASSSTKAGLQETQYF

len: 15
abundance: few
v_gene: TRBV15
d_gene: TRBD2
j_gene: TRBJ2-3
CDR3nt: TGTGCCACAGCCAGCGGGGGCCAAAGCACAGATACGCAGTATTTT
CDR3aa: CATASGGQSTDTQYF

len: 15
abundance: NA
v_gene: TRBV28
d_gene: TRBD1
j_gene: TRBJ2-3
CDR3nt: TGTGCCAGCAGCAGGACGGGACAGGGTTCAGATACGCAGTATTTT
CDR3aa: CASSRTGQGSDTQYF

len: 15
abundance: NA
v_gene: TRBV4-1
d_gene: TRBD1
j_gene: TRBJ2-7
CDR3nt: TGCGCCAGCAGCCAACTCGGGGCAGGGGGCGACGAGCAGTACTTC
CDR3aa: CASSQLGAGGDEQYF

len: 13
abundance: NA
v_gene: TRBV10-2
d_gene: TRBD1
j_gene: TRBJ2-7
CDR3nt: TGCGCCACCGGACAGGGGACCCACTACGAGCAGTACTTC
CDR3aa: CATGQGTHYEQYF

len: 16
abundance: once
v_gene: TRBV15
d_gene: TRBD2
j_gene: TRBJ2-3
CDR3nt: TGTGCCACCAGCGCGGGGACTAGCGGGAGTATTGATACGCAGTATTTT
CDR3aa: CATSAGTSGSIDTQYF

len: 17
abundance: few
v_gene: TRBV5-4
d_gene: TRBD2
j_gene: TRBJ2-1
CDR3nt: TGTGCCAGCAGCTTGGGACTAGCGGGAGTCCGCTACAATGAGCAGTTCTTC
CDR3aa: CASSLGLAGVRYNEQFF

len: 18
abundance: NA
v_gene: TRBV4-3
d_gene: TRBD2
j_gene: TRBJ2-2
CDR3nt: TGCGCCAGCAGATTGGAACTAGCGGGAGGGCCGGGCACCGGGGAGCTGTTTTTT
CDR3aa: CASRLELAGGPGTGELFF

len: 15
abundance: NA
v_gene: TRBV7-2
d_gene: TRBD1
j_gene: TRBJ2-5
CDR3nt: TGTGCCAGCAGCTTAGGACAGGGGGCCCGAGAGACCCAGTACTTC
CDR3aa: CASSLGQGARETQYF

len: 14
abundance: few
v_gene: TRBV19
d_gene: NA
j_gene: TRBJ1-5
CDR3nt: TGTGCCAGTAGTGCCCGGTCGGGTGATCAGCCCCAGCATTTT
CDR3aa: CASSARSGDQPQHF

len: 13
abundance: NA
v_gene: TRBV28
d_gene: NA
j_gene: TRBJ1-2
CDR3nt: TGTGCCAGCAGCCCCGGGGGGCGTTATGGCTACACCTTC
CDR3aa: CASSPGGRYGYTF

len: 11
abundance: NA
v_gene: TRBV20-1
d_gene: NA
j_gene: TRBJ1-1
CDR3nt: TGCAGTGCTTTAGGCTGGGGGCAAGCTTTCTTT
CDR3aa: CSALGWGQAFF

len: 13
abundance: NA
v_gene: TRBV29-1
d_gene: NA
j_gene: TRBJ2-7
CDR3nt: TGCAGCGTCCCCGGAGGGCGCTCCTACGAGCAGTACTTC
CDR3aa: CSVPGGRSYEQYF

len: 14
abundance: NA
v_gene: TRBV6-1
d_gene: NA
j_gene: TRBJ2-3
CDR3nt: TGTGCCAACTCAAACAGGGCCCGCACAGATACGCAGTATTTT
CDR3aa: CANSNRARTDTQYF

len: 14
abundance: NA
v_gene: TRBV2
d_gene: NA
j_gene: TRBJ1-1
CDR3nt: TGTGCCAGCAGTCCGACAGACCTGAACACTGAAGCTTTCTTT
CDR3aa: CASSPTDLNTEAFF

len: 13
abundance: NA
v_gene: TRBV6-5
d_gene: NA
j_gene: TRBJ1-5
CDR3nt: TGTGCCAGCAGCAGGGAACCTAAACAGCCCCAGCATTTT
CDR3aa: CASSREPKQPQHF

len: 15
abundance: NA
v_gene: TRBV7-9
d_gene: NA
j_gene: TRBJ1-3
CDR3nt: TGTGCCAGCAGCTCAGGGGTCCTCTCTGGAAACACCATATATTTT
CDR3aa: CASSSGVLSGNTIYF

len: 14
abundance: NA
v_gene: TRBV2
d_gene: NA
j_gene: TRBJ2-4
CDR3nt: TGTGCCAGCATAGCGGACGAGGGGAAAAACATTCAGTACTTC
CDR3aa: CASIADEGKNIQYF

len: 17
abundance: NA
v_gene: TRBV7-2
d_gene: TRBD1
j_gene: TRBJ1-1
CDR3nt: TGTGCCAGCAGCTTAGTACACAGGGGGACCATGAACACTGAAGCTTTCTTT
CDR3aa: CASSLVHRGTMNTEAFF

len: 14
abundance: NA
v_gene: TRBV18
d_gene: NA
j_gene: TRBJ2-7
CDR3nt: TGTGCCAGCTCACCTCCAGGGAAGTCCTACGAGCAGTACTTC
CDR3aa: CASSPPGKSYEQYF

len: 20
abundance: NA
v_gene: TRBV28
d_gene: TRBD2
j_gene: TRBJ2-7
CDR3nt: TGTGCCAGCAGTCCCACAGTGGGGCGGGAGAGGCTTTGGTATTCCTACGAGCAGTACTTC
CDR3aa: CASSPTVGRERLWYSYEQYF

len: 11
abundance: NA
v_gene: TRBV21-1
d_gene: NA
j_gene: TRBJ2-7
CDR3nt: TGTGCCAGCAGCACTGCGGGGGAGCAGTACTTC
CDR3aa: CASSTAGEQYF

len: 14
abundance: few
v_gene: TRBV4-3
d_gene: NA
j_gene: TRBJ2-7
CDR3nt: TGCGCCAGCAGCCAAGGGGCACCCAGTTACGAGCAGTACTTC
CDR3aa: CASSQGAPSYEQYF

len: 16
abundance: NA
v_gene: TRBV7-2
d_gene: NA
j_gene: TRBJ1-1
CDR3nt: TGTGCCAGCAGCTTAGCGCTTGCGGTCATGAACACTGAAGCTTTCTTT
CDR3aa: CASSLALAVMNTEAFF

len: 17
abundance: NA
v_gene: TRBV6-1
d_gene: NA
j_gene: TRBJ2-7
CDR3nt: TGTGCCAGCAGTGAAATGAGCTTCACCTCGGGGGCCTACGAGCAGTACTTC
CDR3aa: CASSEMSFTSGAYEQYF

len: 13
abundance: NA
v_gene: TRBV5-1
d_gene: NA
j_gene: TRBJ2-7
CDR3nt: TGCGCCAGCAGCTTTGGGGCTATCCCCGAGCAGTACTTC
CDR3aa: CASSFGAIPEQYF

len: 19
abundance: NA
v_gene: TRBV27
d_gene: NA
j_gene: TRBJ2-7
CDR3nt: TGTGCCAGCAGTTTAAATCTGCCAATCTGGGGGCCGAACCCCTACGAGCAGTACTTC
CDR3aa: CASSLNLPIWGPNPYEQYF

len: 18
abundance: few
v_gene: TRBV21-1
d_gene: NA
j_gene: TRBJ1-2
CDR3nt: TGTGCCAGCAGCAAAGGGCGGGGCAGGGGGAACAATAACTATGGCTACACCTTC
CDR3aa: CASSKGRGRGNNNYGYTF

len: 14
abundance: NA
v_gene: TRBV7-2
d_gene: NA
j_gene: TRBJ1-2
CDR3nt: TGTGCCAGCAGCTATTATGCAGGGTCTCATGGCTACACCTTC
CDR3aa: CASSYYAGSHGYTF

len: 14
abundance: NA
v_gene: TRBV5-5
d_gene: NA
j_gene: TRBJ2-5
CDR3nt: TGTGCCAGCAGCGGCCAGGGATTGGGGGAGACCCAGTACTTC
CDR3aa: CASSGQGLGETQYF

len: 18
abundance: NA
v_gene: TRBV7-2
d_gene: TRBD2
j_gene: TRBJ2-6
CDR3nt: TGTGCCAGCAGCCCGAGTGGCGGGAGCTCGGCTGGGGCCAACGTCCTGACTTTC
CDR3aa: CASSPSGGSSAGANVLTF

len: 16
abundance: few
v_gene: TRBV7-2
d_gene: NA
j_gene: TRBJ2-6
CDR3nt: TGTGCCAGCAGCTTAGCCACAGTCTATGGGGCCAACGTCCTGACTTTC
CDR3aa: CASSLATVYGANVLTF

len: 16
abundance: NA
v_gene: TRBV7-2
d_gene: NA
j_gene: TRBJ2-2
CDR3nt: TGTGCCAGCAGCTTAGTCCTGTACAGGGGAGGTGATGGGCTGTTTTTT
CDR3aa: CASSLVLYRGGDGLFF

len: 12
abundance: NA
v_gene: TRBV10-2
d_gene: NA
j_gene: TRBJ2-2
CDR3nt: TGCGCCAGCGCCCCCGCGGCCGGGGAGCTGTTTTTT
CDR3aa: CASAPAAGELFF

len: 15
abundance: NA
v_gene: TRBV6-5
d_gene: NA
j_gene: TRBJ2-7
CDR3nt: TGTGCCAGCAGCCACCGGACGGGAATTGCCTACGAGCAGTACTTC
CDR3aa: CASSHRTGIAYEQYF

len: 12
abundance: NA
v_gene: TRBV9
d_gene: NA
j_gene: TRBJ1-1
CDR3nt: TGTGCCAGCAGCGTAGGATCGGAGGAAGCTTTCTTT
CDR3aa: CASSVGSEEAFF

len: 16
abundance: NA
v_gene: TRBV11-2
d_gene: NA
j_gene: TRBJ2-2
CDR3nt: TGTGCCAGCAGCCTACGGGCGACAGTGAACACCGGGGAGCTGTTTTTT
CDR3aa: CASSLRATVNTGELFF

len: 16
abundance: NA
v_gene: TRBV5-4
d_gene: TRBD2
j_gene: TRBJ2-3
CDR3nt: TGTGCCAGCAGCTCAGGACTAGCCTCTTTCACAGATACGCAGTATTTT
CDR3aa: CASSSGLASFTDTQYF

len: 15
abundance: once
v_gene: TRBV7-2
d_gene: TRBD2
j_gene: TRBJ2-3
CDR3nt: TGTGCCAGCAGCGCCGCTAGCGGGGGGGCAGATACGCAGTATTTT
CDR3aa: CASSAASGGADTQYF

len: 13
abundance: few
v_gene: TRBV18
d_gene: NA
j_gene: TRBJ2-7
CDR3nt: TGTGCCAGCTCGGGGGGAGGCTCCTACGAGCAGTACTTC
CDR3aa: CASSGGGSYEQYF

len: 16
abundance: NA
v_gene: TRBV18
d_gene: NA
j_gene: TRBJ1-2
CDR3nt: TGTGCCAGCTCACCAAATCCGATCCGGGTGGACTATGGCTACACCTTC
CDR3aa: CASSPNPIRVDYGYTF

len: 14
abundance: NA
v_gene: TRBV19
d_gene: TRBD2
j_gene: TRBJ2-7
CDR3nt: TGTGCCAGTAGTAAACCGGGACTAGCCTACGAGCAGTACTTC
CDR3aa: CASSKPGLAYEQYF

len: 13
abundance: NA
v_gene: TRBV7-2
d_gene: NA
j_gene: TRBJ1-5
CDR3nt: TGTGCCAGCAGCTCCTCAGGGGCTCAGCCCCAGCATTTT
CDR3aa: CASSSSGAQPQHF